This passage covers 27 T cell receptor beta chains from one sample sequenced in a study of cytomegalovirus exposure and HLA in healthy donors. Primers for the PCR totalled 60 Vbeta and 13 Jbeta. Method: immunoSEQ multiplex PCR; TCRdb's copy keeps in-frame clones and lacks some. The sample includes 150,000 to 200,000 clones, 80% seen only once; the top ten take 9% to 10%. The sequenced sample was PBMCs. The receptors originated from a man aged 18 to 30 in good health and CMV-seropositive.

V is TRBV7-8 and J is TRBJ1-2; TRBD1 matches 8 bases. Germline V CDR1 and CDR2: SGHVS, FQNEAQ. Trimming cost V 4 bases and J 8 bases; bases outside gene matches: 12. This CDR3 is 15 amino acids long. The CDR3 sequence: CASSWDDRGTVGYTF. The CDR3 DNA is TGTGCCAGCAGCTGGGACGACAGGGGAACGGTAGGCTACACCTTC.

This clone has more than one count but fewer than ten. The rearrangement links TRBV6-1 to TRBJ2-7; 7 bases align to TRBD1. The CDR3 is made up of 11 amino acids. Germline CDR1 reads MNHNS; CDR2 reads SASEGT. After removal of 6 bases from V and 12 bases from J, the junction contained 8 bases not matched to a gene. CDR3 amino acids: CASSGDREGYF. The CDR3 bases are TGTGCCAGCAGCGGGGACAGAGAGGGGTACTTC.

As regards this clone: Within the sample, other DNA sequences also encode this same CDR3. The chain employs TRBV28 and TRBJ2-2; D may be TRBD2 (6 bases). Germline lookup yields CDR1 MDHEN and CDR2 SYDVKM. The CDR3 runs 16 residues. V was trimmed by 1 base and J by 7 bases, leaving 16 bases between them. The CDR3 DNA reads TGTGCCAGCAGTTTATCGGGACTTTTCGGGGTCGGGGAGCTGTTTTTT. Translated, it gives CASSLSGLFGVGELFF.

In its sample, this clone was seen a few times. This chain connects TRBV9 to TRBJ2-7; a possible D gene is TRBD2 (5 bases). There are 15 residues in the CDR3. Germline CDR1 reads SGDLS; CDR2 reads YYNGEE. The germline V and J ends were trimmed by 0 bases and 3 bases, with 13 bases remaining between them. This chain's CDR3 is CASSVGERDGYEQYF. CDR3 in DNA: TGTGCCAGCAGCGTAGGGGAGCGAGACGGCTACGAGCAGTACTTC.

The gene calls are TRBV10-2 and TRBJ2-1; TRBD2 aligns across 10 bases. The CDR3 loop spans 16 amino acids. Germline values: CDR1 WSHSY, CDR2 SAAADI. J gave up 0 bases and V 3 bases, and 2 bases lay outside the gene matches. CDR3 sequence: CASSEASGGSYNEQFF. The CDR3 coding sequence is TGCGCCAGCAGTGAAGCTAGCGGGGGCTCCTACAATGAGCAGTTCTTC.

This rearrangement joins TRBV6-5 to TRBJ2-7; 11 nucleotides line up with TRBD1. CDR1 and CDR2 (germline): MNHEY, SVGAGI. V was pared by 4 bases and J by 3 bases, with 5 bases of the junction left unmatched. The CDR3 is 15 residues long. The CDR3 here is CASSSPGQGVYEQYF. CDR3 DNA sequence: TGTGCCAGCAGTTCGCCGGGACAGGGGGTCTACGAGCAGTACTTC.

This clone was detected only once. This sequence joins TRBV27 and TRBJ2-5, with D perhaps matching TRBD2 (6 bases). In germline, CDR1 is MNHEY, CDR2 SMNVEV (reference sequence). This CDR3 contains 13 residues. Trimming pared 6 bases from V and 5 bases from J, leaving 13 bases between. The CDR3 nucleotides read TGTGCCAGCAGGGCGGGGCGGAGCGAGACCCAGTACTTC. Protein sequence: CASRAGRSETQYF.

This rearrangement joins TRBV28 to TRBJ2-5, with TRBD1 as a possible D gene (6 bases). The CDR3 covers 15 residues. The V gene's germline CDR1 is MDHEN and CDR2 SYDVKM. The V and J ends lost 6 bases and 3 bases respectively, with 17 bases between them. CDR3 coding DNA: TGTGCCAGCAGGAGCCCGGACAGTTATAAAGAGACCCAGTACTTC. It encodes CASRSPDSYKETQYF.

The chain combines TRBV5-6 with TRBJ2-5; 7 bases fit TRBD2. With V trimmed by 0 bases and J by 3 bases, 11 bases remained unmatched. The V gene's germline CDR1 is SGHDT and CDR2 YYEEEE. This CDR3 contains 17 residues. CDR3 sequence reads: CASSLVVSVGGKETQYF. The CDR3 DNA is TGTGCCAGCAGCTTGGTTGTTTCGGTGGGGGGGAAAGAGACCCAGTACTTC.

The chain joins TRBV29-1 to TRBJ2-5, with D unclear. The germline gives CDR1 SQVTM, CDR2 ANQGSEA. V gave up 6 bases and J gave up 2 bases, with 10 bases separating them. This CDR3 is built from 12 residues. DNA for the CDR3: TGCAGCGTCCTTGGAGCACAAGAGACCCAGTACTTC. It specifies CSVLGAQETQYF.

This chain uses TRBV10-1 with TRBJ2-2; weak D call: TRBD2 (5 bases). This CDR3 region has 15 residues. Germline values: CDR1 WNHNN, CDR2 SYGVQD (reference sequence). Trimming took 4 bases from V and 6 from J, leaving 15 bases between them. The CDR3 nucleotides are TGCGCCAGCAGTGTTAGCGTTGAGGGTTCCGGGGAGCTGTTTTTT. Translation: CASSVSVEGSGELFF.

The chain recombines TRBV29-1 with TRBJ1-1; TRBD1 might be the D (6 bases). V was pared by 4 bases and J by 0 bases, with 12 bases between. The CDR3 has 14 amino acids. Looked up from germline, CDR1 is SQVTM and CDR2 is ANQGSEA. The CDR3 protein is CSVAWTDMNTEAFF. In DNA form, the CDR3 reads TGCAGCGTTGCGTGGACAGACATGAACACTGAAGCTTTCTTT.

CDR3 amino acids: CATSRAGSTYEQYF. DNA for the CDR3: TGTGCCACCAGCAGAGCAGGCAGCACCTACGAGCAGTACTTC. The chain combines TRBV15 with TRBJ2-7; the D is unclear. Germline loops: CDR1 LNHNV, CDR2 YYDKDF (reference sequence). This CDR3 has 14 amino acids. Deletions cut 1 base from V and 2 bases from J, with 9 bases between.

A remark on this clone: Because it lacks the conserved phenylalanine or tryptophan at the end, this CDR3 is likely a read error. The chain is built from TRBV7-8 and TRBJ1-6; D is undetermined. Germline CDR1 reads SGHVS; CDR2 reads FQNEAQ. Deletions cut 5 bases from V and 8 bases from J, with 19 bases between. There are 16 residues in the CDR3. CDR3 residues: CASSQSPAASDSPLHL. Written as DNA, the CDR3 is TGTGCCAGCAGCCAATCCCCTGCGGCATCTGATTCACCCCTCCACCTT.

This rearrangement joins TRBV9 to TRBJ2-1, with 9 bases matching TRBD1. This CDR3 contains 18 residues. V dropped 0 bases and J dropped 3; count of bases not matched to a gene: 10. Germline lookup yields CDR1 SGDLS and CDR2 YYNGEE. CDR3: CASSVGQGDQTNYNEQFF. CDR3 bases: TGTGCCAGCAGCGTAGGACAGGGGGACCAAACTAACTACAATGAGCAGTTCTTC.

The chain links TRBV4-3 to TRBJ1-2; 9 positions match TRBD1. V gave up 3 bases and J gave up 3 bases; unmatched junction bases: 8. The germline V gene encodes CDR1 LGHNA and CDR2 YSLEER. This CDR3 comprises 16 residues. CDR3: CASSHDRDREDYGYTF. In nucleotides, the CDR3 is TGCGCCAGCAGCCACGACCGGGACAGGGAGGACTATGGCTACACCTTC.

This clone was counted a few times. This chain joins TRBV4-3 and TRBJ2-2, with TRBD2 matching 9 bases. Germline V gene sequence: CDR1 LGHNA, CDR2 YSLEER. The CDR3 runs 18 residues. V shed 1 base and J 1 base; nucleotides not matched to a gene: 7. The CDR3 bases are TGCGCCAGCAGCCAAGGGAACCCTAGCGGGAAGAACACCGGGGAGCTGTTTTTT. It specifies CASSQGNPSGKNTGELFF.

The chain joins TRBV9 to TRBJ2-7; 8 bases map to TRBD2. Per the germline V gene, CDR1 is SGDLS and CDR2 is YYNGEE. V gave up 3 bases and J gave up 5 bases; unmatched junction bases: 4. This CDR3 is built from 13 residues. This CDR3 reads CASSAGRDHEQYF. DNA of the CDR3: TGTGCCAGCAGCGCCGGGAGGGACCACGAGCAGTACTTC.

V usage is TRBV28 and J usage is TRBJ1-1; D is unclear. Germline CDR1 reads MDHEN; CDR2 reads SYDVKM. This CDR3 has 12 amino acids. The V and J ends lost 2 bases and 7 bases respectively, with 8 bases between them. The CDR3 DNA sequence: TGTGCCAGCAGTTTACGACTGCTTGAAGCTTTCTTT. Amino acids: CASSLRLLEAFF.

The chain uses TRBV18 and TRBJ2-5; weak D call: TRBD1 (6 bases). The germline CDR1 and CDR2 sequences are KGHSH and LQKENI. CDR3 length equals 13 residues. With 4 bases removed from V and 4 bases from J, the gap between germline ends came to 10 bases. This CDR3 is CASSQATGETQYF. CDR3 DNA: TGTGCCAGCTCACAAGCGACAGGAGAGACCCAGTACTTC.

In this sample, this clone turned up a few times. The chain employs TRBV25-1 and TRBJ2-1; the match to TRBD2 covers 7 bases. The junction had 11 bases not matched to a gene; V was cut back by 6 bases and J by 9 bases. Germline assignment: CDR1 MGHDK and CDR2 SYGVNS. The CDR3 extends over 14 amino acids. The CDR3 region has the DNA TGTGCCAGCAGGGAAAGTACTAGCGTAGGTGAGCAGTTCTTC. Its translation: CASRESTSVGEQFF.

The rearrangement links TRBV5-4 to TRBJ2-6; D is possibly TRBD2 (6 bases). Germline V lookup: CDR1 SGHNT, CDR2 YYREEE (reference sequence). The ends were cut back, 3 bases at V and 0 bases at J, with 13 bases in the middle. This CDR3 is built from 17 residues. CDR3 loop: CASSWRGGTSGANVLTF. The CDR3 DNA is TGTGCCAGCAGCTGGAGAGGAGGGACCTCTGGGGCCAACGTCCTGACTTTC.

The rearrangement links TRBV30 to TRBJ2-1; 9 bases agree with TRBD1. Losses at the gene ends were 0 bases for V and 1 base for J; bases not matched to a gene: 4. CDR1 GTSNPN and CDR2 SVGIG come from the germline V gene (reference sequence). The CDR3 is 16 amino acids. CDR3 bases: TGTGCCTGGAGTGTACTGGACAGGGGTTCCTACAATGAGCAGTTCTTC. Encoded protein: CAWSVLDRGSYNEQFF.

The CDR3 sequence is CASSAGTGWEKLFF. The CDR3 region has the DNA TGTGCCAGCAGTGCAGGGACAGGGTGGGAAAAACTGTTTTTT. The chain joins TRBV2 to TRBJ1-4; 9 bases are a match to TRBD1. Trimming cost V 4 bases and J 8 bases; bases outside gene matches: 5. CDR3 length: 14 residues. The germline V gene has CDR1 SNHLY and CDR2 FYNNEI. The whole variable domain, remainder taken from reference TRBV2 and TRBJ1-4, is EPEVTQTPSHQVTQMGQEVILRCVPISNHLYFYWYRQILGQKVEFLVSFYNNEISEKSEIFDDQFSVERPDGSNFTLKIRSTKLEDSAMYFCASSAGTGWEKLFFGSGTQLSVL.

The chain carries TRBV9 and TRBJ2-7; 13 positions match TRBD2. V lost 4 bases and J lost 7; bases outside the gene matches: 11. Germline V gene sequence: CDR1 SGDLS, CDR2 YYNGEE. The CDR3 loop spans 16 amino acids. CDR3 protein: CASSPRTSGGIEEQYF. The CDR3 DNA reads TGTGCCAGCAGCCCCCGGACTAGCGGGGGCATCGAGGAGCAGTACTTC. Filled out from reference TRBV9 and TRBJ2-7, the complete variable domain reads DSGVTQTPKHLITATGQRVTLRCSPRSGDLSVYWYQQSLDQGLQFLIQYYNGEERAKGNILERFSAQQFPDLHSELNLSSLELGDSALYFCASSPRTSGGIEEQYFGPGTRLTVT.

The chain has TRBV27 and TRBJ2-1, with TRBD1 matching over 7 bases. After removal of 3 bases from V and 0 bases from J, the junction contained 2 bases not matched to a gene. The germline gives CDR1 MNHEY, CDR2 SMNVEV (reference sequence). CDR3 length: 15 residues. CDR3 in DNA: TGTGCCAGCAGTTTCTCAGGGGGCTCCTACAATGAGCAGTTCTTC. The encoded protein is CASSFSGGSYNEQFF.

This rearrangement joins TRBV4-3 to TRBJ2-6, with a possible D match to TRBD2 (6 bases). The V and J ends lost 0 bases and 2 bases respectively, with 14 bases between them. CDR1 is LGHNA, CDR2 YSLEER, per germline. The CDR3 runs to 18 residues. The chain's CDR3 is CASSQDPPGEAGANVLTF. For the CDR3, the DNA is TGCGCCAGCAGCCAAGACCCCCCGGGAGAGGCTGGGGCCAACGTCCTGACTTTC.